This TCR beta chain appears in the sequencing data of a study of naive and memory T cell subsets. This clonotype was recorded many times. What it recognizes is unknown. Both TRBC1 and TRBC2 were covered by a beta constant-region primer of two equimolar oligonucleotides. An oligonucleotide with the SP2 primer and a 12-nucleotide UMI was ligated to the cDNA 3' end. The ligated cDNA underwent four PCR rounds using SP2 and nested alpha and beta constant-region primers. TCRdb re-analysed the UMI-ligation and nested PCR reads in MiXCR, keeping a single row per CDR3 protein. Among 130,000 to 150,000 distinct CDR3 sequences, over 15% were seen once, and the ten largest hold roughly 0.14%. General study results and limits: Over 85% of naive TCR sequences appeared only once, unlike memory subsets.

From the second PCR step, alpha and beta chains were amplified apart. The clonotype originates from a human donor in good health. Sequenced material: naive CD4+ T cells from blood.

DNA of the CDR3: TGTGCCAGCAGCACAGGGGAGACCCAGTACTTC. Protein sequence: CASSTGETQYF. The V gene is TRBV13, the J gene TRBJ2-5; a weak D match, TRBD1 (6 bases). This CDR3 spans 11 amino acids. Germline assignment: CDR1 PRHDT and CDR2 FYEKMQ (reference sequence). V was shortened by 5 bases and J by 5 bases, with 6 bases between the two germline ends.